Following are 15 T cell receptor beta chains from one sample sequenced in a study of CD8+CD57+ T cells in acquired aplastic anemia. According to the study, genomic DNA was the template for TCR beta VDJ and CDR3 profiling. TCRdb ran MiXCR on the reads and lists one entry per CDR3 protein. The sample has about 270,000 distinct CDR3 sequences; 45% to 70% are singletons. Sequencing input: sorted CD4+, CD8+, or CD8+CD57+ T cells (not recorded which) from PBMCs. These receptors were collected from a human donor with severe aplastic anemia or a healthy control (not recorded which).

A note on this clonotype: Its ends do not fully match the called genes, so a read error is possible. CDR3 nucleotide sequence: TGTGCCAGCAGTTCTGCGGGGGCACGAACAACTTTAGCCAAAAACATTCGGTACTTC. Translated, it gives CASSSAGARTTLAKNIRYF. The chain joins TRBV2 to TRBJ2-4, with a weak D call TRBD2 (7 bases). There are 19 residues in the CDR3. Germline lookup yields CDR1 SNHLY and CDR2 FYNNEI.

This clonotype was recorded at least ten times. This sequence joins TRBV7-3 and TRBJ2-2, with a weak D call TRBD1 (6 bases). The V gene lost 6 bases and the J gene lost 1 base, with 12 bases spanning the gap. The germline V gene has CDR1 SGHTA and CDR2 FQGTGA. This CDR3 has 15 residues. The CDR3 protein is CASRRQDLNTGELFF. CDR3 coding DNA: TGTGCCAGCAGGCGACAGGACTTGAACACCGGGGAGCTGTTTTTT.

The chain carries TRBV5-4 and TRBJ2-7; perhaps TRBD1 as D (5 bases). Germline CDR1 reads SGHNT; CDR2 reads YYREEE (reference sequence). The CDR3 sequence is 15 residues long. Trimming pared 4 bases from V and 0 bases from J, leaving 14 bases between. The CDR3 protein is CASSNQGPLSYEQYF. Written as DNA, the CDR3 is TGTGCCAGCAGCAACCAGGGCCCCCTCTCCTACGAGCAGTACTTC.

Comments on this clonotype: The conserved phenylalanine or tryptophan normally closing the CDR3 is absent here, so this likely arose from a read error. The DNA is omitted, as the CDR3 cannot be located on it reliably, and the CDR3 follows TCRdb's listing. The gene calls are TRBV7-3 and TRBJ2-6. CDR1 and CDR2 from the germline V gene are SGHTA and FQGTGA. The CDR3 contains 10 residues when both ends are counted. The CDR3 loop is CASSLTLRRV.

The V call is TRBV20-1, the J call TRBJ2-1; D is undetermined. Germline V CDR1 and CDR2: DFQATT, SNEGSKA (reference sequence). The CDR3 contains 13 residues. V was clipped by 3 bases and J by 2 bases, with 8 bases between them. The CDR3 bases are TGCAGTGCTAGCATTCCGGCCTACAATGAGCAGTTCTTC. Its protein product is CSASIPAYNEQFF.

This clonotype was recorded at least ten times. The chain recombines TRBV20-1 with TRBJ2-1, with 11 bases matching TRBD1. The V gene's germline CDR1 is DFQATT and CDR2 SNEGSKA (reference sequence). The CDR3 sequence is 17 residues long. Trimming removed 3 bases from V and 7 bases from J; junction bases left unmatched: 14. This chain's CDR3 is CSASPWTGGLLHNEQFF. The CDR3 nucleotides read TGCAGTGCTAGCCCATGGACAGGGGGCCTACTACATAATGAGCAGTTCTTC.

Details on this clonotype: Germline and junction disagree at one end, which may indicate a read error. The gene calls are TRBV7-7 and TRBJ2-5; 10 positions agree with TRBD2. CDR1 is SSHAT and CDR2 is FNYEAQ in the germline V gene (reference sequence). This CDR3 is 16 amino acids long. The CDR3 DNA reads as TGTGCTAGCAGCTTAGCCAGAGCGGGGGGGCAAGAGACCCAGTACTTC. This codes for CASSLARAGGQETQYF.

The rearrangement joins TRBV19 to TRBJ1-2; maybe TRBD1 (6 bases). This CDR3 has 13 residues. V dropped 6 bases and J dropped 5 bases, with 13 bases sitting between them. Germline CDR1 and CDR2: LNHDA and SQIVND (reference sequence). The CDR3 DNA follows: TGTGCCAGTAGCCTCGACAGGCGTTATGGCTACACCTTC. Protein: CASSLDRRYGYTF.

With regard to this clonotype: Sequence at one end of the junction differs from germline and may be a read error. CDR3: CAISEAGDSYEQYF. The CDR3 DNA reads as TGTGCCATCAGTGAGGCAGGAGACTCCTACGAGCAGTACTTC. The rearrangement links TRBV12-3 or TRBV12-4 to TRBJ2-7; D not resolved. The CDR3 has 14 amino acids.

Comment on this clonotype: The conserved phenylalanine or tryptophan normally closing the CDR3 is absent here, so this likely arose from a read error. The limits of the CDR3 on the DNA are not certain, so only TCRdb's listed CDR3 is given. V usage is TRBV7-2 and J usage is TRBJ1-6. Germline-derived CDR1 and CDR2 are SGHTA and FQGNSA. Counting both end residues, the CDR3 totals 12 amino acids. CDR3 residues: CASSLCSRLRTP.

This clonotype showed up just once. The V and J genes are TRBV20-1 and TRBJ1-5; a weak D match, TRBD1 (6 bases). CDR1 and CDR2 (germline): DFQATT, SNEGSKA (reference sequence). The CDR3 length is 18 residues. With 0 bases removed from V and 2 bases from J, the gap between germline ends came to 20 bases. The CDR3 coding sequence is TGCAGTGCTAGAGATGCCCGGGCCGGGGGCATGGGCAATCAGCCCCAGCATTTT. The encoded protein is CSARDARAGGMGNQPQHF.

The table lists this clonotype with a few counts. The genes are TRBV5-1 and TRBJ2-2; D remains unclear. CDR1 is SGHRS and CDR2 is YFSETQ in the germline V gene. Trimming took off 2 bases at V and 7 bases at J, with 6 bases between the two ends. This CDR3 contains 12 residues. For the CDR3, the DNA is TGCGCCAGCAGCTTCGGTGGCGGGGAGCTGTTTTTT. Translating it yields CASSFGGGELFF.

The rearrangement joins TRBV20-1 to TRBJ2-5; the D call may be TRBD1 or TRBD2 (5 bases each). Germline values: CDR1 DFQATT, CDR2 SNEGSKA (reference sequence). V lost 6 bases to trimming and J lost 0 bases, with 11 bases between them. CDR3 length equals 13 residues. DNA of the CDR3: TGCAGTGCAACGGGGCATAACCAAGAGACCCAGTACTTC. Translating it yields CSATGHNQETQYF.

J is TRBJ1-5 and V is TRBV6-1; D gene uncertain. This CDR3 comprises 15 residues. The V gene's germline CDR1 is MNHNS and CDR2 SASEGT. Trimming removed 5 bases from V and 0 bases from J, with 11 bases in between. The DNA of the CDR3 is TGTGCCAGCAGTCACCTCCGGGGTAGCAATCAGCCCCAGCATTTT. It encodes CASSHLRGSNQPQHF.

The rearrangement uses TRBV6-5 and TRBJ1-1; D is ambiguous. CDR1 is MNHEY and CDR2 is SVGAGI in the germline V gene. This CDR3 spans 13 amino acids. V lost 2 bases to trimming and J lost 8 bases, with 12 bases between them. CDR3 coding DNA: TGTGCCAGCAGTTACGGTACCATTAGGGAAGCTTTCTTT. Protein sequence: CASSYGTIREAFF.